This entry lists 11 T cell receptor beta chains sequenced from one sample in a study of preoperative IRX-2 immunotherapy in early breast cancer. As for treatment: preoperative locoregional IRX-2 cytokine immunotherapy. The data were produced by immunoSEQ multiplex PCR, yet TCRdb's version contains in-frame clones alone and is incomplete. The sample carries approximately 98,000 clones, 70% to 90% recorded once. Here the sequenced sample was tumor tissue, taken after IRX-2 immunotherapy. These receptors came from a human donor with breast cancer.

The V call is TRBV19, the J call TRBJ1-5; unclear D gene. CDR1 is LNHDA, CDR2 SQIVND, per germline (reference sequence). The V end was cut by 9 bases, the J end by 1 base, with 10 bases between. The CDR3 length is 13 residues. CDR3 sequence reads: CASQLGSNQPQHF. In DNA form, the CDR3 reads TGTGCCAGCCAGTTGGGGAGCAATCAGCCCCAGCATTTT.

CDR3: CSLRLAGSYEQYF. The CDR3 DNA is TGCAGCCTTAGACTAGCGGGTTCCTACGAGCAGTACTTC. This sequence joins TRBV29-1 and TRBJ2-7; TRBD2 aligns across 10 bases. CDR3 size: 13 residues. V was pared by 8 bases and J by 1 base, with 5 bases of the junction left unmatched. From germline, CDR1 is SQVTM and CDR2 ANQGSEA.

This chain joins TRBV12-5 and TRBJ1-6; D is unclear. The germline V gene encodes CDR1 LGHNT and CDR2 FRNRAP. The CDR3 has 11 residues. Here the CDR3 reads CASGKGLPLHF. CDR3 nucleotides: TGTGCCAGCGGAAAGGGATTACCCCTCCACTTT.

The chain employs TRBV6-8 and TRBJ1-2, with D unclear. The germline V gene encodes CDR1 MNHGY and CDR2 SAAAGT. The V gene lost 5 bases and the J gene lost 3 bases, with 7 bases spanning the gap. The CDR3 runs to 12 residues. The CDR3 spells CASSDGYYGYTF. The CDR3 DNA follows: TGTGCCAGCAGTGACGGATACTATGGCTACACCTTC.

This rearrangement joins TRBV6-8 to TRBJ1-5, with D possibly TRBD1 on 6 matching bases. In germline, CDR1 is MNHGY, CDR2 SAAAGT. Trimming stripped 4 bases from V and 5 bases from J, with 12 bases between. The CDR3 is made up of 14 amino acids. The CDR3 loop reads CASSFTGTDQPQHF. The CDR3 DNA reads TGTGCCAGCAGTTTTACAGGGACCGATCAGCCCCAGCATTTT.

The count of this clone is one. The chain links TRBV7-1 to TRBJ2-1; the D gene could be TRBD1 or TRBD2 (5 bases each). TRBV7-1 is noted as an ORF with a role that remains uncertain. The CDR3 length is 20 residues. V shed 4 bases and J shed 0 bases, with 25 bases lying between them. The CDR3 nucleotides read TGTGCCAGCAGCTTAACTCCCATCCCCGTGGGACCGGGCTCCTACAATGAGCAGTTCTTC. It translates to CASSLTPIPVGPGSYNEQFF.

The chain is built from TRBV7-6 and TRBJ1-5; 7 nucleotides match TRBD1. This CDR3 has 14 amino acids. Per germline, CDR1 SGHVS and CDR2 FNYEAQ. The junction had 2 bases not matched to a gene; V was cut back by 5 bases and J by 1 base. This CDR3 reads CASSQDRSNQPQHF. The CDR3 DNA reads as TGTGCCAGCAGCCAGGACAGGAGCAATCAGCCCCAGCATTTT.

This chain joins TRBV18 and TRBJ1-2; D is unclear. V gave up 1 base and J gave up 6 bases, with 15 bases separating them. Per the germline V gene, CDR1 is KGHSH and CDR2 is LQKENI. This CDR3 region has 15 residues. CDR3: CASSPRSTLMDGYTF. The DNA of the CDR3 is TGTGCCAGCTCACCACGTTCTACATTAATGGATGGCTACACCTTC.

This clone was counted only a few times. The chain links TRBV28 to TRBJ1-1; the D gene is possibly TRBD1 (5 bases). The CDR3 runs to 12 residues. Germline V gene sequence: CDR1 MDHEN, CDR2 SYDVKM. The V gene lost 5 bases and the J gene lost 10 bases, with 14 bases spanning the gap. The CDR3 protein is CASSPPGLGAFF. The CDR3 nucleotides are TGTGCCAGCAGTCCCCCGGGACTTGGAGCTTTCTTT.

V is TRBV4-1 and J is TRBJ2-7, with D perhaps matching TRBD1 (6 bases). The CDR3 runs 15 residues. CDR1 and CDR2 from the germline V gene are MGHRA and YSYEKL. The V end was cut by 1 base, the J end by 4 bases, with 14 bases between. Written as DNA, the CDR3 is TGCGCCAGCAGCCAAGGGACAGAGTCGCATTACGAGCAGTACTTC. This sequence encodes CASSQGTESHYEQYF.

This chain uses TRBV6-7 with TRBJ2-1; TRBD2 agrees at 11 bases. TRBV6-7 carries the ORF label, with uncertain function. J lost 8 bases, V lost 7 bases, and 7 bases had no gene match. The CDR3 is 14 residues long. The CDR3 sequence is CASILAGGPDEQFF. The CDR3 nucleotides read TGTGCCAGCATCTTAGCGGGGGGGCCAGATGAGCAGTTCTTC.